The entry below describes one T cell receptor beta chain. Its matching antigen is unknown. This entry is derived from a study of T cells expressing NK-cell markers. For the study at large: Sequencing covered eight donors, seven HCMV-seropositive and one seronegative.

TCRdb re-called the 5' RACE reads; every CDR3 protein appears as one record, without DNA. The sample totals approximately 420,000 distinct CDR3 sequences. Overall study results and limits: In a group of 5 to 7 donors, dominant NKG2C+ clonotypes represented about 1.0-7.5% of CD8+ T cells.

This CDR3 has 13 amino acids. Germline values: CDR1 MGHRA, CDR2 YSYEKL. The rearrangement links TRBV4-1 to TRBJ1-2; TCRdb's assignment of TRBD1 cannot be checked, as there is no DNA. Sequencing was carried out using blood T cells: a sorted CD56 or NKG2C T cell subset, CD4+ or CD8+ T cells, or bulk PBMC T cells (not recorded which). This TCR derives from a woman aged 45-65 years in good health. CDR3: CASSQERGEGYTF.